The clone carrying this T cell receptor (beta chain) turned up a few times. Its antigen remains unidentified. Unique molecular identifier tags were affixed to discrete cDNA molecules. TCRdb recomputed calls from the 5' RACE reads with MiXCR, one row per CDR3 protein. The table shows about 57,000 distinct CDR3 sequences, with approximately 13% occurring only once. The data originate from a study of early T cells in non-severe SARS-CoV-2 infection. Study at large: Unsorted whole blood bulk RNA was sequenced, with unpaired chains. General study findings and limits: VDJdb-based matching was biased toward anti-spike CD8 responses and missed private and CD4 specificities.

In germline, CDR1 is DFQATT, CDR2 SNEGSKA (reference sequence). CDR3 length equals 13 residues. V was clipped by 6 bases and J by 1 base, with 13 bases between them. The sequence came from an adult who was a healthcare worker with PCR-confirmed SARS-CoV-2 infection or an uninfected control (not recorded which). V and J are TRBV20-1 and TRBJ2-7; D ambiguous. Sequenced sample: whole blood. The CDR3 DNA is TGCAGTGCCCCCGGGCGTGGGTCCTACGAGCAGTACTTC. It is translated as CSAPGRGSYEQYF.